The 14 T cell receptor beta chains reported below all come from one sample, sequenced in a study of PD-1 blockade in classical Hodgkin lymphoma. The protocol was immunoSEQ multiplex PCR, while the TCRdb copy is restricted to in-frame clones and leaves out a portion. The data show 15,000 to 20,000 clones, roughly 77% seen once. Described time point: cycle 4 day 1 (C4D1), after about 6 weeks of nivolumab. Each patient experienced a relapse that followed autologous stem cell transplantation, and brentuximab vedotin exposure varied. Thawed PBMCs were the source of CD4+ T cells, purified by magnetic negative selection. The specimen was CD4+ T cells from blood, collected before the fourth cycle of nivolumab. These receptors were obtained from a human donor with classical Hodgkin lymphoma.

The genes are TRBV5-1 and TRBJ2-5; the D is unclear. This CDR3 contains 13 residues. The ends were cut back, 0 bases at V and 1 base at J, with 4 bases in the middle. Germline CDR1 SGHRS, CDR2 YFSETQ. The CDR3 DNA reads TGCGCCAGCAGCTTGGGTGGCCAAGAGACCCAGTACTTC. It encodes CASSLGGQETQYF.

The V and J genes are TRBV11-2 and TRBJ2-2; D unclear. The V gene lost 5 bases and the J gene lost 4 bases, with 11 bases spanning the gap. The germline CDR1 and CDR2 sequences are SGHAT and FQNNGV. The CDR3 has 14 amino acids. Here the CDR3 DNA reads TGTGCCAGCAGCCCCCGGGCCCCCACCGGGGAGCTGTTTTTT. This encodes CASSPRAPTGELFF. Looking up the rest from reference TRBV11-2 and TRBJ2-2 gives the full variable domain: EAGVAQSPRYKIIEKRQSVAFWCNPISGHATLYWYQQILGQGPKLLIQFQNNGVVDDSQLPKDRFSAERLKGVDSTLKIQPAKLEDSAVYLCASSPRAPTGELFFGEGSRLTVL.

This chain joins TRBV19 and TRBJ1-5; the D gene is possibly TRBD1 (6 bases). V was trimmed by 4 bases and J by 0 bases, leaving 16 bases between them. This CDR3 contains 17 residues. Per the germline V gene, CDR1 is LNHDA and CDR2 is SQIVND (reference sequence). CDR3 sequence reads: CASSTRGRAYSNQPQHF. The CDR3 DNA sequence: TGTGCCAGTAGTACCAGGGGAAGGGCTTATAGCAATCAGCCCCAGCATTTT.

V usage is TRBV2 and J usage is TRBJ2-3; tentatively, D is TRBD2 (7 bases). Trimming took 7 bases from V and 4 from J, leaving 21 bases between them. The CDR3 is 16 residues long. CDR1 is SNHLY and CDR2 is FYNNEI in the germline V gene. CDR3 nucleotide sequence: TGTGCCAGCAATTGGGGGGGGCAGGTTGGGGCAGATACGCAGTATTTT. Translation: CASNWGGQVGADTQYF.

The chain uses TRBV5-1 and TRBJ2-5; D possibly uses TRBD1 or TRBD2 (5 bases each). This CDR3 spans 16 amino acids. Trimming stripped 1 base from V and 3 bases from J, with 16 bases between. Germline CDR1 is SGHRS and CDR2 is YFSETQ. CDR3 coding DNA: TGCGCCAGCAGCTTGTTAATCGGGACGCGGGAAGAGACCCAGTACTTC. It translates to CASSLLIGTREETQYF.

The rearrangement links TRBV7-2 to TRBJ1-5; 9 bases fit TRBD1. Germline CDR1 SGHTA, CDR2 FQGNSA. This CDR3 spans 14 amino acids. The trim removed 4 bases at V and 6 bases at J, leaving 4 bases unmatched. In DNA, the CDR3 is TGTGCCAGCAGCTGGGGACAGGGTCCTCAGCCCCAGCATTTT. Its protein product is CASSWGQGPQPQHF.

This clone turned up a few times. The chain joins TRBV30 to TRBJ1-1, with D unresolved. The V end lost 7 bases, the J end lost 11 bases, and 23 bases lay between the germline ends. Germline CDR1 and CDR2: GTSNPN and SVGIG (reference sequence). This CDR3 has 13 residues. The CDR3 sequence: CASQTAPGLGAFF. For the CDR3, the DNA is TGTGCCTCCCAAACGGCTCCGGGTCTGGGGGCTTTCTTT.

V gene TRBV6-5 combines with J gene TRBJ2-4, with 7 bases that match TRBD1. Germline V gives CDR1 MNHEY, CDR2 SVGAGI. The V and J ends lost 5 bases and 0 bases, in that order; junction bases with no gene match: 4. The CDR3 has 15 residues. The DNA of the CDR3 is TGTGCCAGCAGTCAGACAGGGCTAGCCAAAAACATTCAGTACTTC. Residues: CASSQTGLAKNIQYF.

The genes are TRBV7-2 and TRBJ2-7, with TRBD1 matching over 8 bases. J gave up 4 bases and V 3 bases, and 5 bases lay outside the gene matches. Looked up from germline, CDR1 is SGHTA and CDR2 is FQGNSA. The length of the CDR3 is 14 residues. The CDR3 is CASSFLQGDYEQYF. In nucleotides, the CDR3 is TGTGCCAGCAGCTTTTTACAGGGGGATTACGAGCAGTACTTC.

The rearrangement uses TRBV28 and TRBJ2-1; 16 bases match TRBD2. The CDR3 covers 16 residues. Germline V CDR1 and CDR2: MDHEN, SYDVKM. CDR3 bases: TGTGGTACGGGACTAGCGGGAGGGCCCTCCTACAATGAGCAGTTCTTC. Translated: CGTGLAGGPSYNEQFF.

This sequence joins TRBV20-1 and TRBJ1-2, with a tentative D call TRBD1 (6 bases). This CDR3 spans 11 amino acids. Germline CDR1 and CDR2: DFQATT and SNEGSKA (reference sequence). V gave up 6 bases and J gave up 4 bases, with 9 bases separating them. The CDR3 is CSATGSYGYTF. CDR3 sequence (DNA): TGCAGTGCCACAGGGTCCTATGGCTACACCTTC.

This chain links TRBV5-1 with TRBJ1-2; 9 bases line up with TRBD1. Germline V CDR1 and CDR2: SGHRS, YFSETQ. V trimming: 4 bases; J trimming: 4 bases; junction bases outside the gene matches: 11. The CDR3 covers 16 residues. The CDR3 DNA is TGCGCCAGCAGCCCCAACTCCGGGACAGGGATCTATGGCTACACCTTC. It yields the protein CASSPNSGTGIYGYTF.

The chain combines TRBV29-1 with TRBJ1-5; a weak D match, TRBD1 (6 bases). The CDR3 extends over 13 amino acids. Germline assignment: CDR1 SQVTM and CDR2 ANQGSEA. With 5 bases removed from V and 3 bases from J, the gap between germline ends came to 11 bases. The CDR3 region is CSVRDNYNQPQHF. Here the CDR3 DNA reads TGCAGCGTTAGGGACAATTACAATCAGCCCCAGCATTTT.

V gene TRBV28 combines with J gene TRBJ2-7, with 7 positions matching TRBD2. J gave up 5 bases and V 1 base, and 14 bases lay outside the gene matches. Germline V CDR1 and CDR2: MDHEN, SYDVKM. The CDR3 totals 17 residues. CDR3 region: CASSLLLPGGSFNEQYF. For the CDR3, the DNA is TGTGCCAGCAGTTTATTACTCCCTGGCGGGAGTTTCAACGAGCAGTACTTC.